This is a list of T cell receptor beta chains from one sample in a study of T cells in Graves' hyperthyroidism and ophthalmopathy. From the multiplex PCR reads, TCRdb called clonotypes with MiXCR, one entry per CDR3 protein. This table has about 300,000 distinct CDR3 sequences, 13% appearing once. The source material was blood. Receptors originate from a woman aged 30 to 39 with Graves' hyperthyroidism that later progressed to Graves' ophthalmopathy. Each CDR3 is given with its conserved first and last residue. The D gene is left open where the match is weak. Rows give clone size only sometimes, using once, few, many, or a class for an expanded clone.

CDR3nt	CDR3aa	abundance	d_gene	v_gene	j_gene
TGTGCCAGCAGTCTCCCCGGGACTAGCGGGAATAACAATGAGCAGTTCTTC	CASSLPGTSGNNNEQFF	NA	TRBD2	TRBV28	TRBJ2-1
TGTGCCAGCAGCTTAGCAGACAGGGGTGAGACCCAGTACTTC	CASSLADRGETQYF	few	TRBD1	TRBV7-9	TRBJ2-5
TGCGCCAGCAGCCCGGCCCACGACCTTGGCTACACCTTC	CASSPAHDLGYTF	few	NA	TRBV5-1	TRBJ1-2
TGTGCTAGTGGTTTGCATTCAGGGCAGGGCCTACCCTCTGGGGCCAACGTCCTGACTTTC	CASGLHSGQGLPSGANVLTF	NA	NA	TRBV12-5	TRBJ2-6
TGCGCCAGCAGCCACGACAGGGGGCGAGAGCAGTACTTC	CASSHDRGREQYF	many	TRBD1	TRBV5-1	TRBJ2-7
TGTGCCAGCAGCCGAACGACAGGGGCTAATGAAAAACTGTTTTTT	CASSRTTGANEKLFF	many	TRBD1	TRBV5-6	TRBJ1-4
TGTGCCAGCAGCATCGGGGACAGGGGTGGCTACACCTTC	CASSIGDRGGYTF	many	TRBD1	TRBV7-8	TRBJ1-2
TGTGCCAGCAGCGTTACGGACGGACCCTACGAGCAGTACTTC	CASSVTDGPYEQYF	many	NA	TRBV9	TRBJ2-7
TGTGCCAGCAGAAGGGCAGCCGCTCGGGATGAGCAGTTCTTC	CASRRAAARDEQFF	few	NA	TRBV7-6	TRBJ2-1
TGTGCCAGCAGTTTCGCCTATGGGGGTGCGAGTTACGAGCAGTACTTC	CASSFAYGGASYEQYF	many	NA	TRBV28	TRBJ2-7
TGTGCCAGCAGTCCACAGGAGGCCTGGTCCTCGAGGGAGCAGTTCTTC	CASSPQEAWSSREQFF	many	NA	TRBV27	TRBJ2-1
TGTGCCAGCAGGATAGGATCCGGGACAGGGGGCAACTATGGCTACACCTTC	CASRIGSGTGGNYGYTF	NA	TRBD1	TRBV11-2	TRBJ1-2
TGTGCCAGCAGGGCTCGATCCGGGGGAGGAGAGACCCAGTACTTC	CASRARSGGGETQYF	many	NA	TRBV12-3/TRBV12-4	TRBJ2-5
TGTGCCAGCAGTTTGGGCAGCCACTCCTACAATGAGCAGTTCTTC	CASSLGSHSYNEQFF	many	NA	TRBV27	TRBJ2-1
TGCAGCCAAATCCAGGGTTCTGAAGCTTTCTTT	CSQIQGSEAFF	many	NA	TRBV29-1	TRBJ1-1
TGTGCCAGCAGCTTTGGGGCTTATTACACCGGGGAGCTGTTTTTT	CASSFGAYYTGELFF	few	NA	TRBV5-5	TRBJ2-2
TGCAGCGTTGAACTAGCGGGAGGCACAGATACGCAGTATTTT	CSVELAGGTDTQYF	many	TRBD2	TRBV29-1	TRBJ2-3
TGTGCCAGCTCTCAATCCGGGACAGGGACCTACGAGCAGTACTTC	CASSQSGTGTYEQYF	NA	TRBD1	TRBV18	TRBJ2-7
TGTGCCAGCAGCCAAGATCCTTGGGATGAAAAACTGTTTTTT	CASSQDPWDEKLFF	few	NA	TRBV4-2	TRBJ1-4
TGCAGCGCCCAGACAGGCAATCAGCCCCAGCATTTT	CSAQTGNQPQHF	many	NA	TRBV29-1	TRBJ1-5
TGCAGTGCTAGAGTAACAGGCGCAGATACGCAGTATTTT	CSARVTGADTQYF	few	NA	TRBV20-1	TRBJ2-3
TGTGCCAGCAGTGTCGGCGGGACGGGGAACACTGAAGCTTTCTTT	CASSVGGTGNTEAFF	many	NA	TRBV6-1	TRBJ1-1
TGTGCCAGCAGCAACCTCATCGGGGCCAGCGAGCAGTACTTC	CASSNLIGASEQYF	many	NA	TRBV7-9	TRBJ2-7
TGTGCCAGCAGTCACATTAGCGGGAGCTCCTACGAGCAGTACTTC	CASSHISGSSYEQYF	many	TRBD2	TRBV28	TRBJ2-7
TGTGCCAGCAGCTTACAGTGGACAGGCGCCACAGATACGCAGTATTTT	CASSLQWTGATDTQYF	many	TRBD1	TRBV7-2	TRBJ2-3
TGCAGTGGGCTCCTTGGCAATGAGCAGTTCTTC	CSGLLGNEQFF	many	NA	TRBV20-1	TRBJ2-1
TGTGCCAGCAGCTTAACCCGGTCGAGCGGGAGGGCGGCCGAGCAGTACTTC	CASSLTRSSGRAAEQYF	many	TRBD2	TRBV7-9	TRBJ2-7
TGCGCCAGCAGCCAAGCGGGGTGGGAGGCACAAACCTACAATGAGCAGTTCTTC	CASSQAGWEAQTYNEQFF	few	NA	TRBV4-3	TRBJ2-1
TGCAGCGTTGAAGAAGATACGCAGCATTTT	CSVEEDTQHF	NA	NA	TRBV29-1	TRBJ1-5
TGTGCCAGCAGTAGGACCGAGTACGAGCAGTACTTC	CASSRTEYEQYF	many	NA	TRBV7-2	TRBJ2-7
TGCGCCAGCAGCTTCTCGGCTTTCGAGACCCAGTACTTC	CASSFSAFETQYF	NA	NA	TRBV5-1	TRBJ2-5
TGTGCCAGCAGTTTACCCAGCCATCCGGGACGGGACACTGAAGCTTTCTTT	CASSLPSHPGRDTEAFF	NA	NA	TRBV27	TRBJ1-1
TGTGCCAGCAACCTGCTGGGTGCTAGCACAGATACGCAGTATTTT	CASNLLGASTDTQYF	NA	NA	TRBV6-1	TRBJ2-3
TGCAGCCTCAGGGGTGCGACACACCCGGATACGCAGTATTTT	CSLRGATHPDTQYF	few	NA	TRBV29-1	TRBJ2-3
TGTGCCAGCAGTTACGGGGACAGCACAGATACGCAGTATTTT	CASSYGDSTDTQYF	many	NA	TRBV6-2/TRBV6-3	TRBJ2-3
TGTGCCAGCCGGGGGGTAACAGGGGGCAACTACAATGAGCAGTTCTTC	CASRGVTGGNYNEQFF	once	TRBD1	TRBV28	TRBJ2-1
TGCAGCGTTCCTTTCAGCGACAGCCAAGAGACCCAGTACTTC	CSVPFSDSQETQYF	many	NA	TRBV29-1	TRBJ2-5
TGTGCCACCAGTGATTCCGGGACACTCTCTGGAAACACCATATATTTT	CATSDSGTLSGNTIYF	few	NA	TRBV24-1	TRBJ1-3
TGTGCCAGCAGCTTAATTTCGAGGCGGCTAAATCAGCCCCAGCATTTT	CASSLISRRLNQPQHF	many	NA	TRBV7-3	TRBJ1-5
TGCAGTGCTAAGAAAAAGACTAGCGGGAGACCTTCATACCAAGAGACCCAGTACTTC	CSAKKKTSGRPSYQETQYF	NA	TRBD2	TRBV20-1	TRBJ2-5
TGTGCCAGCAGCTTAGGACAGTTTGCAGATACGCAGTATTTT	CASSLGQFADTQYF	many	NA	TRBV7-2	TRBJ2-3
TGTGCCACCAGTACACTTTCCTACGAGCAGTACTTC	CATSTLSYEQYF	NA	NA	TRBV15	TRBJ2-7
TGCAGTGCTGAATGGGGGGCCGCGAGCTACGAGCAGTACTTC	CSAEWGAASYEQYF	many	NA	TRBV20-1	TRBJ2-7
TGTGCCAGCAGCATTGTCAGGGGCTTCAAAATAGATACGCAGTATTTT	CASSIVRGFKIDTQYF	many	NA	TRBV7-8	TRBJ2-3
TGTGCCAGCAGTGAAGCCCTAAAGGGCAGCCGGATCTTT	CASSEALKGSRIF	many	NA	TRBV6-1	TRBJ1-1
TGTGCCAGCAGTTTCGTGGACACCATATATTTT	CASSFVDTIYF	many	NA	TRBV12-3/TRBV12-4	TRBJ1-3